The clone carrying this T cell receptor beta chain has only a few counts. These data are taken from a study of spatial heterogeneity in lung cancer. Study details: More beta-chain than alpha-chain sequences were consistently detected.

One entry per CDR3 protein, called by TCRdb with MiXCR from the 5' RACE reads. The sample consists of about 90,000 distinct CDR3 sequences, approximately 8.5% of them appearing once. Germline lookup yields CDR1 DFQATT and CDR2 SNEGSKA (reference sequence). The CDR3 length is 15 residues. Trimming took 3 bases from V and 6 from J; bases not matched to a gene: 10. The time point: sample taken at primary tumor resection. No cells were sorted before sequencing. The whole RNA sequenced was extracted from tumor, nontumor lung or frozen PBMC. The sequence derives from a male donor with early-stage non-small cell lung cancer. This sequence joins TRBV20-1 and TRBJ2-5, with 10 nucleotides matching TRBD2. Sequencing used PBMCs, obtained at surgery. The CDR3 loop reads CSASHTAGGAQTQYF. The CDR3 bases are TGCAGTGCTAGTCATACAGCGGGGGGGGCCCAGACCCAGTACTTC.